One and the same sample provided the 30 T cell receptor beta chains below, sequenced in a study of glioma-infiltrating T cells. Amplification of TCR alpha and beta CDR3 regions from RNA used iRepertoire nested multiplex PCR. A single record per CDR3 protein comes from TCRdb applying MiXCR to the multiplex PCR reads. Of 150,000 to 200,000 distinct CDR3 sequences in the sample, more than 35% were seen once. What was sequenced was glioma tissue, nonneoplastic brain tissue, or PBMCs (not recorded which). These receptors came from a human donor with low-grade glioma or glioblastoma, undergoing nonglioma brain surgery, or in good health (not recorded which).

In its sample, this clonotype was seen once. A much larger clone lies one base from this, so it may be a read error. This chain joins TRBV20-1 and TRBJ2-7, with 11 bases that match TRBD2. This CDR3 has 15 amino acids. Unmatched junction bases numbered 8, after V lost 5 bases and J lost 2 bases. The V gene's germline CDR1 is DFQATT and CDR2 SNEGSKA (reference sequence). CDR3 nucleotide sequence: TGCAGTGCTCGGAGTAGCGGGAGGGGGACCTACGAGCAGTACTTC. Protein product: CSARSSGRGTYEQYF.

About this clonotype itself: A much larger clone lies one base from this, so it may be a read error. The chain combines TRBV11-1 with TRBJ2-7, with D possibly TRBD2 on 6 matching bases. The CDR3 totals 14 residues. Germline CDR1 reads SGHAT; CDR2 reads FQDESV (reference sequence). The CDR3 region is CATSLGGGVDEQYF. In DNA form, the CDR3 reads TGTGCCACCAGCTTAGGAGGAGGGGTAGACGAGCAGTACTTC.

V usage is TRBV28 and J usage is TRBJ1-6, with D possibly TRBD1 on 6 matching bases. V was cut by 5 bases and J by 9 bases, with 17 bases left in between. The CDR3 has 15 residues. Per the germline V gene, CDR1 is MDHEN and CDR2 is SYDVKM. In DNA form, the CDR3 reads TGTGCCAGCAGTGAAGTAAGGGGGTTGGGTTCACCCCTCCACTTT. Translation gives CASSEVRGLGSPLHF.

This clonotype was counted at least ten times. The rearrangement links TRBV6-1 to TRBJ2-1; no reliable D call. CDR1 is MNHNS, CDR2 SASEGT, per germline. CDR3 length: 15 amino acids. V shed 1 base and J shed 3 bases, with 10 bases lying between them. In DNA, the CDR3 is TGTGCCAGCAGTGAAGATTTGCAGGTCTACAATGAGCAGTTCTTC. Residues: CASSEDLQVYNEQFF.

This chain links TRBV5-4 with TRBJ1-4; D call uncertain. Germline V lookup: CDR1 SGHNT, CDR2 YYREEE (reference sequence). V was shortened by 4 bases and J by 8 bases, with 12 bases between the two germline ends. The CDR3 has 13 amino acids. The CDR3 region is CASSITGVEKLFF. CDR3 DNA sequence: TGTGCCAGCAGCATAACCGGGGTCGAAAAACTGTTTTTT.

This clonotype was detected only a few times. This CDR3 is CASIILGSEHNEQFF. The CDR3 DNA sequence: TGTGCCAGCATCATTCTGGGTAGCGAGCACAATGAGCAGTTCTTC. V gene TRBV7-3 combines with J gene TRBJ2-1; D might be TRBD2 (5 bases). This CDR3 spans 15 amino acids. V was pared by 7 bases and J by 5 bases, with 18 bases between. Germline V CDR1 and CDR2: SGHTA, FQGTGA. The whole variable domain, remainder taken from reference TRBV7-3 and TRBJ2-1, is GAGVSQTPSNKVTEKGKYVELRCDPISGHTALYWYRQSLGQGPEFLIYFQGTGAADDSGLPNDRFFAVRPEGSVSTLKIQRTERGDSAVYLCASIILGSEHNEQFFGPGTRLTVL.

In its sample, this clonotype was seen many times. The J gene is TRBJ2-7, the V gene TRBV18; D is ambiguous. V lost 3 bases and J 3 bases, leaving 6 bases between the germline ends. CDR1 is KGHSH, CDR2 LQKENI, per germline. This CDR3 has 12 residues. The CDR3 DNA reads TGTGCCAGCTCACCGCAGAGCTACGAGCAGTACTTC. It encodes CASSPQSYEQYF.

This clonotype was seen more than once but under ten times. The gene calls are TRBV29-1 and TRBJ1-5; perhaps TRBD1 as D (5 bases). The length of the CDR3 is 12 residues. Trimming pared 6 bases from V and 1 base from J, leaving 7 bases between. Germline assignment: CDR1 SQVTM and CDR2 ANQGSEA. The chain's CDR3 is CSVRDSNQPQHF. DNA of the CDR3: TGCAGCGTCCGGGACAGCAATCAGCCCCAGCATTTT.

As regards this clonotype: A much larger clone lies one base from this, so it may be a read error. V gene TRBV20-1 combines with J gene TRBJ1-1, with 10 positions matching TRBD1. Germline lookup yields CDR1 DFQATT and CDR2 SNEGSKA (reference sequence). This CDR3 contains 12 residues. J was trimmed by 11 bases and V by 6 bases; bases with no gene match: 9. The CDR3 region is CSATGQGEVAFF. The DNA of the CDR3 is TGCAGTGCCACCGGACAGGGGGAAGTTGCTTTCTTT.

This clonotype was detected ten times or more. The J gene is TRBJ1-1, the V gene TRBV18; unclear D gene. The CDR3 totals 13 residues. Trimming removed 4 bases from V and 1 base from J, with 7 bases in between. Germline V CDR1 and CDR2: KGHSH, LQKENI. CDR3 amino acids: CASSQGRNTEAFF. The CDR3 DNA reads TGTGCCAGCTCACAAGGACGGAACACTGAAGCTTTCTTT.

This clonotype was found once. An end of the junction does not agree with germline; a read error may underlie this. The CDR3, as DNA: TGTGCCGCATCAGGGGATCTCTCTCAGCCCGAGCATTTT. This codes for CAASGDLSQPEHF. The rearrangement joins TRBV19 to TRBJ1-5; tentatively, D is TRBD1 (6 bases). Germline CDR1 LNHDA, CDR2 SQIVND (reference sequence). The length of the CDR3 is 13 residues.

As to this clonotype: At one of its ends the junction is not consistent with the germline gene, which may arise from a read error. The chain carries TRBV2 and TRBJ2-1; 7 bases are a match to TRBD2. The CDR3 has 14 amino acids. The germline V gene has CDR1 SNHLY and CDR2 FYNNEI. CDR3 in DNA: TGTGCCAACAGTCCCCTAGCGGTCTACAATGAGCAGTTCTTC. Its protein is CANSPLAVYNEQFF.

As regards this clonotype: A much bigger clone sits one base away, suggesting this may be a read error. The chain employs TRBV20-1 and TRBJ2-7; 7 bases are shared with TRBD1. The germline CDR1 and CDR2 sequences are DFQATT and SNEGSKA (reference sequence). This CDR3 comprises 12 residues. With 7 bases clipped from V and 5 bases from J, the junction kept 8 bases outside the gene matches. CDR3 bases: TGCAGTGAGCTGGGACAGTTCGACGAGCAGTACTTC. Translation: CSELGQFDEQYF.

Details on this clonotype: The junction does not match germline at one end; this may be a read error. The chain recombines TRBV24-1 with TRBJ2-3, with TRBD1 matching over 9 bases. Germline values: CDR1 KGHDR, CDR2 SFDVKD. This CDR3 has 16 amino acids. The chain's CDR3 is CATSEPGQGGTDKQYF. As DNA, the CDR3 is TGTGCCACCAGTGAACCGGGACAGGGTGGTACAGATAAGCAGTATTTT.

This clonotype showed up just a few times. The V and J genes are TRBV20-1 and TRBJ2-7, with TRBD1 matching over 12 bases. This CDR3 has 21 residues. Trimming at V came to 5 bases and at J to 5 bases, leaving 28 bases not matched to a gene. The germline V gene encodes CDR1 DFQATT and CDR2 SNEGSKA (reference sequence). CDR3: CSALVKDGTGGSLTGFHEQYF. The CDR3 coding sequence is TGCAGTGCTCTTGTAAAAGACGGGACAGGGGGCTCCTTAACGGGGTTCCACGAGCAGTACTTC.

This sequence joins TRBV18 and TRBJ2-1, with D unresolved. Germline CDR1 reads KGHSH; CDR2 reads LQKENI. This CDR3 comprises 16 residues. The V end lost 4 bases, the J end lost 8 bases, and 21 bases lay between the germline ends. The CDR3, as DNA: TGTGCCAGCTCACAGGTGGGGTCCTCCCGGGCTCATGAGCAGTTCTTC. This sequence encodes CASSQVGSSRAHEQFF.

This clonotype was counted a few times. This chain uses TRBV7-9 with TRBJ2-7; D possibly uses TRBD1 or TRBD2 (5 bases each). The CDR3 is 16 residues long. V gave up 5 bases and J gave up 5 bases, with 22 bases separating them. In germline, CDR1 is SEHNR, CDR2 FQNEAQ (reference sequence). This CDR3 is CASSPQAPLAGHEQYF. CDR3 DNA sequence: TGTGCCAGCAGCCCACAGGCCCCTCTAGCAGGCCACGAGCAGTACTTC.

The V and J genes are TRBV27 and TRBJ1-1; 7 nucleotides line up with TRBD1. The CDR3 loop spans 15 amino acids. Germline V gene lookup returns CDR1 MNHEY and CDR2 SMNVEV (reference sequence). V lost 7 bases to trimming and J lost 0 bases; unmatched junction nucleotides: 8. DNA of the CDR3: TGTGCCAGCATGCCTCGACAGGGTGTGAACACTGAAGCTTTCTTT. Translated, it gives CASMPRQGVNTEAFF.

This clonotype was counted only a few times. A clone one base away is much larger, so this may be a read error. The chain combines TRBV27 with TRBJ1-2; D remains ambiguous. The germline V gene encodes CDR1 MNHEY and CDR2 SMNVEV (reference sequence). Trimming left V 10 bases short and J 8 bases short, with 32 bases between. CDR3 length: 17 residues. CDR3: CAIRLITLKERVWGYTF. The CDR3 DNA reads TGTGCCATCAGGCTTATCACCTTAAAGGAGAGGGTTTGGGGCTACACCTTC.

About this clonotype itself: Just one base apart from a much larger clone, this may be a read error. The chain has TRBV5-1 and TRBJ2-1, with D possibly TRBD1 on 5 matching bases. Germline V gives CDR1 SGHRS, CDR2 YFSETQ. The CDR3 covers 18 residues. V lost 4 bases and J 2 bases, leaving 22 bases between the germline ends. The CDR3 spells CASSPNPDIDMTYNEQFF. CDR3 nucleotides: TGCGCCAGCAGCCCGAACCCGGACATTGATATGACCTACAATGAGCAGTTCTTC.

Regarding this clonotype: A much larger clone differs from this one at a single base, so this may be a read error. CDR3 sequence: CARRNGDGYTF. DNA for the CDR3: TGTGCCAGAAGGAACGGTGATGGCTACACCTTC. V usage is TRBV5-4 and J usage is TRBJ1-2; D gene uncertain. Trimming cost V 8 bases and J 6 bases, with 11 bases left between them. From germline, CDR1 is SGHNT and CDR2 YYREEE (reference sequence). CDR3 size: 11 residues.

This clonotype has a count of ten or more. The CDR3 region has the DNA TGTGCCAGCAGTGGGATAACGTCTGGAAACACCATATATTTT. It encodes CASSGITSGNTIYF. This chain uses TRBV25-1 with TRBJ1-3; no reliable D call. CDR1 is MGHDK, CDR2 SYGVNS, per germline. This CDR3 has 14 residues. Trimming cost V 4 bases and J 1 base, with 8 bases left between them.

Points on this clonotype: This may be a read error, as it is one base from a much larger clone. J is TRBJ1-5 and V is TRBV4-1; D gene uncertain. Between the trimmed V and J ends, which lost 2 bases and 8 bases, there was a span of 10 bases. The CDR3 length is 13 residues. The germline CDR1 and CDR2 sequences are MGHRA and YSYEKL. CDR3 residues: CASSQYLQKPQHF. The CDR3 DNA reads TGCGCCAGCAGCCAATATTTGCAGAAGCCCCAGCATTTT.

This clonotype was counted only a few times. This chain joins TRBV2 and TRBJ2-2; D is perhaps TRBD1 (6 bases). CDR1 and CDR2 from the germline V gene are SNHLY and FYNNEI. This CDR3 comprises 15 residues. Trimming took off 7 bases at V and 4 bases at J, with 16 bases between the two ends. CDR3 residues: CASKLGQGTTGELFF. CDR3 nucleotides: TGTGCCAGCAAGTTGGGGCAGGGGACCACCGGGGAGCTGTTTTTT.

This sequence joins TRBV7-9 and TRBJ2-3; D is perhaps TRBD1 (6 bases). CDR3 length equals 16 residues. Trimming pared 1 base from V and 3 bases from J, leaving 14 bases between. Germline V CDR1 and CDR2: SEHNR, FQNEAQ (reference sequence). This CDR3 is CASSLGATGETDTQYF. In DNA, the CDR3 is TGTGCCAGCAGCTTAGGGGCGACAGGAGAGACAGATACGCAGTATTTT. Together with reference TRBV7-9 and TRBJ2-3, the CDR3 gives the full variable domain: DTGVSQNPRHKITKRGQNVTFRCDPISEHNRLYWYRQTLGQGPEFLTYFQNEAQLEKSRLLSDRFSAERPKGSFSTLEIQRTEQGDSAMYLCASSLGATGETDTQYFGPGTRLTVL.

This clonotype has only a few counts. CDR3: CASSVGPMGGEQFF. The CDR3 nucleotides are TGTGCCAGCAGTGTGGGCCCTATGGGGGGTGAGCAGTTCTTC. V gene TRBV6-4 combines with J gene TRBJ2-1, with a possible D match to TRBD2 (6 bases). The CDR3 totals 14 residues. V lost 4 bases and J 9 bases, leaving 16 bases between the germline ends. CDR1 is MRHNA, CDR2 SNTAGT, per germline.

The rearrangement uses TRBV29-1 and TRBJ2-7; the match to TRBD1 covers 8 bases. Unmatched junction bases numbered 3, after V lost 6 bases and J lost 5 bases. The CDR3 consists of 11 residues. The germline gives CDR1 SQVTM, CDR2 ANQGSEA. CDR3 protein: CSVTGAHEQYF. The CDR3 region has the DNA TGCAGCGTGACAGGGGCCCACGAGCAGTACTTC.

This clonotype was picked up many times. The chain recombines TRBV6-1 with TRBJ2-7; D is perhaps TRBD2 (5 bases). Trimming took 8 bases from V and 2 from J, leaving 16 bases between them. Germline V gene data show CDR1 as MNHNS and CDR2 as SASEGT. This CDR3 contains 14 residues. The CDR3 here is CASSSPGSAYEQYF. The CDR3, as DNA: TGTGCCAGCTCCTCGCCGGGGAGCGCCTACGAGCAGTACTTC.

Remarks on this clonotype: One base away lies a much larger clone, so this may be a sequencing read error. This rearrangement joins TRBV29-1 to TRBJ1-2, with no clear D. This CDR3 contains 10 residues. Germline assignment: CDR1 SQVTM and CDR2 ANQGSEA. CDR3: CSVSENGHTF. CDR3 sequence (DNA): TGCAGCGTTTCCGAAAATGGCCACACCTTC.

This clonotype has ten or more counts. The chain uses TRBV24-1 and TRBJ2-7, with no clear D. Germline values: CDR1 KGHDR, CDR2 SFDVKD. This CDR3 has 12 residues. V gave up 3 bases and J gave up 2 bases, with 4 bases separating them. This chain's CDR3 is CATSDLPYEQYF. In nucleotides, the CDR3 is TGTGCCACCAGTGATCTCCCCTACGAGCAGTACTTC.